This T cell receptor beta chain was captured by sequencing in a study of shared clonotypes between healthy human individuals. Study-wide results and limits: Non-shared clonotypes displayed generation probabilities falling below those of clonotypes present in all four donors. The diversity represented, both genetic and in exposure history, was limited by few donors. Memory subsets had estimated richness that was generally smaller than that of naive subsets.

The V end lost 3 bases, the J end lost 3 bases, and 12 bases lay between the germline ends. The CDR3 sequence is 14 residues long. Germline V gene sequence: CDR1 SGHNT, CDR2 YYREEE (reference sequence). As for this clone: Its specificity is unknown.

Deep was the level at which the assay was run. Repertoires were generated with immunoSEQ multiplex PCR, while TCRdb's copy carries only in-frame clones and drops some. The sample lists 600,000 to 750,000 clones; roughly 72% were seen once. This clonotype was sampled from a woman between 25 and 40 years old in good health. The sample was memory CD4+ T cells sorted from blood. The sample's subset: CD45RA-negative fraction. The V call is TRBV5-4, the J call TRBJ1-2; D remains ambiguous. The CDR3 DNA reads TGTGCCAGCAGCTCCCCCCGTGAGTACTATGGCTACACCTTC. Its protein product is CASSSPREYYGYTF.